This T cell receptor beta chain is drawn from a study of shared T cell receptors in the human thymus. Sequencing was performed with immunoSEQ multiplex PCR; in TCRdb, only in-frame clones are kept and a portion is missing. The sample records about 660,000 clones, around 87% being singletons. These data were also reused for a study on human thymus T cells. That work contributes: Infants served as donors; they were healthy and Finnish and were having corrective surgery for congenital heart defects. Apparent skewing of V and J gene usage characterized both thymic and blood repertoires.

The TCR was taken from a boy younger than two with a congenital heart defect. Sequenced material: thymocytes.

Here the CDR3 reads CASSERAGGFYEQYF. CDR3 bases: TGTGCCAGCAGTGAAAGGGCGGGAGGTTTCTACGAGCAGTACTTC. The rearrangement links TRBV6-1 to TRBJ2-7, with 8 bases aligning to TRBD2. CDR3 length: 15 amino acids. The V gene's germline CDR1 is MNHNS and CDR2 SASEGT. Trimming took 2 bases from V and 3 from J; bases not matched to a gene: 6.